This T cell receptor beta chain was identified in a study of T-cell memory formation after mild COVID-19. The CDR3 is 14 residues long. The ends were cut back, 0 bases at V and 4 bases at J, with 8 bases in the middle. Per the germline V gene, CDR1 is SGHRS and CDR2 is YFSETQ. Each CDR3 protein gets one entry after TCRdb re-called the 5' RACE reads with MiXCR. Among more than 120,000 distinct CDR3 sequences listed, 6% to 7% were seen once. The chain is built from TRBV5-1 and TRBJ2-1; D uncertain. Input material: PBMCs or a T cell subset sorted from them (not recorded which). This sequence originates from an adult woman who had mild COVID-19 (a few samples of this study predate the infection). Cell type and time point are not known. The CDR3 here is CASSLDSPYNEQFF. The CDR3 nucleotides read TGCGCCAGCAGCTTGGACAGCCCTTACAATGAGCAGTTCTTC.